The rows below give T cell receptor beta chains drawn from one sample of a study of OX40 agonist ivuxolimab in advanced cancers. Method: immunoSEQ multiplex PCR; TCRdb's copy keeps in-frame clones and lacks some. The sample contains some 100,000 clones, around 84% of which appear only once. This material consisted of CD4+ or CD8+ T cells sorted from blood, taken in a trial of the OX40 agonist ivuxolimab. These receptors were taken from an adult with an advanced solid tumor such as melanoma, head and neck, liver or kidney cancer. The CDR3 runs from the conserved cysteine through the conserved F or W. D genes are given only for firm matches. Part of the rows lack a size; the others show once, few, many or a class for expanded clones.

abundance: .; j_gene: TRBJ2-3; d_gene: .; v_gene: TRBV5-6; CDR3aa: CASSPRTIPSTDTQYF; CDR3nt: TGTGCCAGCAGCCCCCGGACTATTCCTAGCACAGATACGCAGTATTTT
abundance: once; j_gene: TRBJ1-4; d_gene: TRBD1; v_gene: TRBV18; CDR3aa: CASSRGQSTNEKLFF; CDR3nt: TGTGCCAGCTCACGGGGACAGTCAACTAATGAAAAACTGTTTTTT
abundance: .; j_gene: TRBJ2-3; d_gene: .; v_gene: TRBV7-8; CDR3aa: CASSGPGGTDTQYF; CDR3nt: TGTGCCAGCAGCGGTCCGGGGGGCACAGATACGCAGTATTTT
abundance: .; j_gene: TRBJ2-3; d_gene: .; v_gene: TRBV5-4; CDR3aa: CASSLYQGPTDTQYF; CDR3nt: TGTGCCAGCAGCTTGTATCAGGGCCCCACAGATACGCAGTATTTT
abundance: .; j_gene: TRBJ1-1; d_gene: .; v_gene: TRBV5-1; CDR3aa: CASSWRGTNTEAFF; CDR3nt: TGCGCCAGCAGCTGGAGAGGGACGAACACTGAAGCTTTCTTT
abundance: .; j_gene: TRBJ1-2; d_gene: .; v_gene: TRBV5-1; CDR3aa: CASSSPRLDNNNYGYTF; CDR3nt: TGCGCCAGCAGCTCTCCAAGGCTTGACAACAATAACTATGGCTACACCTTC
abundance: .; j_gene: TRBJ1-1; d_gene: TRBD1; v_gene: TRBV19; CDR3aa: CASSVGTAAPTEAFF; CDR3nt: TGTGCCAGTAGTGTTGGGACAGCCGCGCCCACTGAAGCTTTCTTT
abundance: .; j_gene: TRBJ1-1; d_gene: TRBD1; v_gene: TRBV7-2; CDR3aa: CASSVQGIRTEAFF; CDR3nt: TGTGCCAGCAGCGTACAGGGGATTCGCACTGAAGCTTTCTTT
abundance: .; j_gene: TRBJ2-4; d_gene: .; v_gene: TRBV19; CDR3aa: CASSIETGKNIQYF; CDR3nt: TGTGCCAGTAGTATAGAAACAGGGAAAAACATTCAGTACTTC
abundance: .; j_gene: TRBJ1-6; d_gene: .; v_gene: TRBV6-1; CDR3aa: CASSEAATVPNSPLHF; CDR3nt: TGTGCCAGCAGTGAAGCGGCCACAGTCCCCAATTCACCCCTCCACTTT
abundance: .; j_gene: TRBJ2-5; d_gene: .; v_gene: TRBV5-8; CDR3aa: CASSLDGPGETQYF; CDR3nt: TGTGCCAGCAGCTTGGACGGACCCGGAGAGACCCAGTACTTC
abundance: .; j_gene: TRBJ1-1; d_gene: .; v_gene: TRBV11-2; CDR3aa: CASSLASGRTEAFF; CDR3nt: TGTGCCAGCAGCTTAGCCAGCGGGAGGACTGAAGCTTTCTTT
abundance: .; j_gene: TRBJ2-1; d_gene: .; v_gene: TRBV6-5; CDR3aa: CASSYSNSANEQFF; CDR3nt: TGTGCCAGCAGTTACTCCAATTCGGCCAATGAGCAGTTCTTC
abundance: .; j_gene: TRBJ2-1; d_gene: .; v_gene: TRBV4-3; CDR3aa: CASSQDRGAYNEQFF; CDR3nt: TGCGCCAGCAGCCAAGACAGGGGTGCCTACAATGAGCAGTTCTTC
abundance: .; j_gene: TRBJ2-5; d_gene: .; v_gene: TRBV27; CDR3aa: CASSSRTPARETQYF; CDR3nt: TGTGCCAGCAGTTCCAGGACGCCTGCCAGAGAGACCCAGTACTTC
abundance: .; j_gene: TRBJ2-7; d_gene: .; v_gene: TRBV29-1; CDR3aa: CSVIDSYEQYF; CDR3nt: TGCAGCGTTATCGACAGCTACGAGCAGTACTTC
abundance: .; j_gene: TRBJ2-1; d_gene: .; v_gene: TRBV7-2; CDR3aa: CASSPPDSSYNEQFF; CDR3nt: TGTGCCAGCAGCCCCCCCGACAGTTCCTACAATGAGCAGTTCTTC
abundance: few; j_gene: TRBJ1-1; d_gene: TRBD1; v_gene: TRBV2; CDR3aa: CASSGQGVGNTEAFF; CDR3nt: TGTGCCAGCAGCGGACAGGGAGTCGGGAACACTGAAGCTTTCTTT
abundance: .; j_gene: TRBJ2-5; d_gene: .; v_gene: TRBV7-2; CDR3aa: CASSFYTQETQYF; CDR3nt: TGTGCCAGCAGCTTCTACACCCAAGAGACCCAGTACTTC
abundance: once; j_gene: TRBJ2-2; d_gene: TRBD1; v_gene: TRBV5-1; CDR3aa: CASSSITGQTHVGELFF; CDR3nt: TGCGCCAGCAGCTCCATAACGGGACAGACTCATGTCGGGGAGCTGTTTTTT
abundance: once; j_gene: TRBJ1-1; d_gene: .; v_gene: TRBV18; CDR3aa: CASSPSGGDGHTEAFF; CDR3nt: TGTGCCAGCTCACCATCGGGAGGGGATGGACACACTGAAGCTTTCTTT
abundance: .; j_gene: TRBJ1-2; d_gene: TRBD1; v_gene: TRBV14; CDR3aa: CASSQWDRGRGYGYTF; CDR3nt: TGTGCCAGCAGCCAGTGGGACAGGGGGCGAGGGTATGGCTACACCTTC
abundance: .; j_gene: TRBJ1-1; d_gene: TRBD1; v_gene: TRBV7-2; CDR3aa: CASSLGTGYERTEAFF; CDR3nt: TGTGCCAGCAGCCTAGGGACAGGGTATGAGAGAACTGAAGCTTTCTTT
abundance: .; j_gene: TRBJ2-6; d_gene: .; v_gene: TRBV7-6; CDR3aa: CASSLVAGVGANVLTF; CDR3nt: TGTGCCAGCAGCTTAGTTGCGGGCGTTGGGGCCAACGTCCTGACTTTC
abundance: .; j_gene: TRBJ1-1; d_gene: .; v_gene: TRBV2; CDR3aa: CALTTGNTEAFF; CDR3nt: TGTGCCCTTACGACAGGGAACACTGAAGCTTTCTTT
abundance: .; j_gene: TRBJ1-1; d_gene: .; v_gene: TRBV28; CDR3aa: CASRLQGLEAFF; CDR3nt: TGTGCCAGCAGACTACAGGGACTTGAAGCTTTCTTT